This T cell receptor beta chain came from a study of OX40 agonist ivuxolimab in advanced cancers. Study as a whole: The drug used for patients, ivuxolimab, was an agonistic anti-OX40 (CD134) antibody. Dose-escalation patients suffered from hepatocellular carcinoma, melanoma, renal cell or head and neck cancer. Three patients had partial responses: one hepatocellular carcinoma, two cutaneous melanoma. General study points: Compared with CD4+, CD8+ T cells on average had more expanded clones.

This clone was counted once. Its antigen is currently unknown. The junction had 8 bases not matched to a gene; V was cut back by 2 bases and J by 5 bases. Germline CDR1 SEHNR, CDR2 FQNEAQ (reference sequence). The CDR3 is 17 residues long. Using immunoSEQ multiplex PCR, the repertoire was profiled, and TCRdb retains in-frame clones only, with some absent. The profile shows 70,000 to 95,000 clones, roughly 88% of them singletons. Sequenced material: CD4+ or CD8+ T cells sorted from blood, taken in a trial of the OX40 agonist ivuxolimab. The V gene is TRBV7-9, the J gene TRBJ2-1; the match to TRBD2 covers 11 bases. This sequence was found in an adult with an advanced solid tumor such as melanoma, head and neck, liver or kidney cancer. CDR3 sequence (DNA): TGTGCCAGCAGCTTAATACTATTAGCGGGAGGGGACAATGAGCAGTTCTTC. Its protein is CASSLILLAGGDNEQFF.